Shown below are 32 T cell receptor beta chains from a single sample sequenced in a study of blood T cell repertoires in COVID-19. This table comes from immunoSEQ multiplex PCR, and its TCRdb copy is limited to in-frame clones, with some not included. The sample carries 120,000 to 150,000 clones, around nine tenths recorded once. Sequenced input: peripheral blood. The receptor source for this set is a human donor in a cohort sampled during active COVID-19.

As concerns this clone: Relative to the germline gene, one junction end is altered; a read error may explain this. This sequence joins TRBV9 and TRBJ2-1, with D maybe TRBD2 (5 bases). There are 15 residues in the CDR3. Per germline, CDR1 SGDLS and CDR2 YYNGEE. The CDR3 spells CAGSASREEWNEQFF. The CDR3 nucleotides read TGTGCCGGCAGCGCCTCCCGGGAAGAATGGAATGAGCAGTTCTTC.

In this sample, this clone turned up many times. The gene calls are TRBV5-1 and TRBJ2-1; the D gene is possibly TRBD1 (6 bases). Germline V gene data show CDR1 as SGHRS and CDR2 as YFSETQ. Between the trimmed V and J ends, which lost 2 bases and 4 bases, there was a span of 13 bases. The CDR3 loop spans 15 amino acids. CDR3 in DNA: TGCGCCAGCAGCTTCGGGACACAGGGTTACAATGAGCAGTTCTTC. Residues: CASSFGTQGYNEQFF.

The chain combines TRBV2 with TRBJ2-6, with unresolved D. Germline V gives CDR1 SNHLY, CDR2 FYNNEI. With 5 bases removed from V and 0 bases from J, the gap between germline ends came to 8 bases. The CDR3 runs to 15 residues. CDR3 sequence: CASSLMFSGANVLTF. CDR3 in DNA: TGTGCCAGCAGTCTTATGTTCTCTGGGGCCAACGTCCTGACTTTC.

This clone was seen once. V gene TRBV2 combines with J gene TRBJ1-5; TRBD1 agrees at 8 bases. Unmatched junction bases numbered 10, after V lost 4 bases and J lost 5 bases. The CDR3 has 16 amino acids. The germline CDR1 and CDR2 sequences are SNHLY and FYNNEI. The CDR3 region has the DNA TGTGCCAGCAGTGGAGGACAGGGAGGCGGTTATCAGCCCCAGCATTTT. It codes for CASSGGQGGGYQPQHF.

The V call is TRBV6-6, the J call TRBJ2-1; TRBD2 matches at 13 bases. The germline V gene has CDR1 MNHNY and CDR2 SVGAGI (reference sequence). After removal of 6 bases from V and 8 bases from J, the junction contained 10 bases not matched to a gene. CDR3 length: 16 residues. CDR3 loop: CASRTAGTSGIDEQFF. CDR3 DNA: TGTGCCAGCAGAACCGCCGGGACTAGCGGGATCGATGAGCAGTTCTTC.

The rearrangement links TRBV9 to TRBJ2-2; D possibly corresponds to TRBD1 (5 bases). Germline-derived CDR1 and CDR2 are SGDLS and YYNGEE. The CDR3 runs 14 residues. Trimming shortened V by 4 bases and J by 3 bases, and 10 bases separated the two germline ends. The CDR3 DNA follows: TGTGCCAGCAGCCCCCCAGGGTACACCGGGGAGCTGTTTTTT. Amino acids: CASSPPGYTGELFF.

The chain is built from TRBV20-1 and TRBJ1-1; 7 bases align to TRBD1. Germline V CDR1 and CDR2: DFQATT, SNEGSKA (reference sequence). The CDR3 spans 11 residues. V dropped 3 bases and J dropped 6; count of bases not matched to a gene: 1. The CDR3 loop reads CSARGTAEAFF. DNA of the CDR3: TGCAGTGCTAGGGGGACAGCTGAAGCTTTCTTT.

This clone was observed a handful of times. This chain connects TRBV7-6 to TRBJ2-7; weak D call: TRBD1 (6 bases). Germline V CDR1 and CDR2: SGHVS, FNYEAQ. The CDR3 loop spans 15 amino acids. V was clipped by 0 bases and J by 2 bases, with 11 bases between them. The CDR3 region is CASSLAPGQTYEQYF. The CDR3, as DNA: TGTGCCAGCAGCTTAGCGCCAGGACAGACCTACGAGCAGTACTTC.

This clone was seen only a few times. This chain connects TRBV5-8 to TRBJ1-5; 7 positions match TRBD1. Germline V gene data show CDR1 as SGHTS and CDR2 as YDEGEE. V was clipped by 0 bases and J by 7 bases; unmatched bases: 10. CDR3 size: 16 residues. In nucleotides, the CDR3 is TGTGCCAGCAGCTTGGAATTGACAGGGAGTGGACAGCCCCAGCATTTT. It codes for CASSLELTGSGQPQHF.

The V and J genes are TRBV11-2 and TRBJ2-3; possibly TRBD1 for D (6 bases). The CDR3 runs 14 residues. The germline CDR1 and CDR2 sequences are SGHAT and FQNNGV. Trimming cost V 2 bases and J 0 bases, with 6 bases left between them. CDR3 sequence: CASSLRGSTDTQYF. In DNA, the CDR3 is TGTGCCAGCAGCTTAAGGGGGAGCACAGATACGCAGTATTTT.

This sequence joins TRBV7-2 and TRBJ1-2; the D is unclear. V lost 5 bases and J lost 2, with 12 bases in between. From germline, CDR1 is SGHTA and CDR2 FQGNSA. The CDR3 covers 14 residues. This chain's CDR3 is CASSTPGFNYGYTF. The CDR3 nucleotides are TGTGCCAGCAGCACCCCGGGATTCAACTATGGCTACACCTTC.

This clone has just one count. The chain uses TRBV28 and TRBJ2-7; a weak D match, TRBD2 (6 bases). In germline, CDR1 is MDHEN, CDR2 SYDVKM. The CDR3 contains 14 residues. With 6 bases removed from V and 3 bases from J, the gap between germline ends came to 15 bases. The chain's CDR3 is CASSPSGLYYEQYF. The CDR3 region has the DNA TGTGCCAGCAGCCCCTCGGGACTTTACTACGAGCAGTACTTC.

In its sample, this clone was seen once. The genes are TRBV20-1 and TRBJ2-5; D perhaps matches TRBD1 (7 bases). CDR1 DFQATT and CDR2 SNEGSKA come from the germline V gene (reference sequence). Between the trimmed V and J ends, which lost 3 bases and 2 bases, there was a span of 16 bases. This CDR3 has 15 residues. Written as DNA, the CDR3 is TGCAGTGCTAGTGGGGGGACAGTACTTCAAGAGACCCAGTACTTC. Its protein product is CSASGGTVLQETQYF.

The CDR3 coding sequence is TGTGCCAGCAGCTTGCATCCGGGACTAGCAAGCTACGAGCAGTACTTC. Protein sequence: CASSLHPGLASYEQYF. The genes are TRBV5-6 and TRBJ2-7, with 9 bases that match TRBD2. V was pared by 1 base and J by 3 bases, with 8 bases of the junction left unmatched. The CDR3 runs to 16 residues. CDR1 SGHDT and CDR2 YYEEEE come from the germline V gene.

The sample holds one count of this clone. The V gene is TRBV13, the J gene TRBJ1-3, with D possibly TRBD1 on 5 matching bases. V shed 4 bases and J shed 2 bases, with 18 bases lying between them. The CDR3 length is 17 residues. Germline values: CDR1 PRHDT, CDR2 FYEKMQ (reference sequence). This chain's CDR3 is CASSSTGASRPGNTIYF. CDR3 coding DNA: TGTGCCAGCAGCTCTACTGGGGCCTCAAGACCTGGAAACACCATATATTTT. Looking up the rest from reference TRBV13 and TRBJ1-3 gives the full variable domain: AAGVIQSPRHLIKEKRETATLKCYPIPRHDTVYWYQQGPGQDPQFLISFYEKMQSDKGSIPDRFSAQQFSDYHSELNMSSLELGDSALYFCASSSTGASRPGNTIYFGEGSWLTVV.

The rearrangement uses TRBV7-9 and TRBJ1-2, with TRBD1 matching 10 bases. With 5 bases clipped from V and 0 bases from J, the junction kept 9 bases outside the gene matches. This CDR3 has 17 amino acids. Germline loops: CDR1 SEHNR, CDR2 FQNEAQ (reference sequence). The CDR3 DNA reads TGTGCCAGCAGCCCGGGGACAGGGGCTGTCACTAACTATGGCTACACCTTC. Translation: CASSPGTGAVTNYGYTF.

This clone has at least ten counts. The V call is TRBV12-3 or TRBV12-4, the J call TRBJ1-2, with D maybe TRBD1 (6 bases). The CDR3 is 13 amino acids. With 6 bases removed from V and 7 bases from J, the gap between germline ends came to 15 bases. DNA of the CDR3: TGTGCCAGCAGGCTACAGGGTCGGGGTGGCTACACCTTC. This translates into CASRLQGRGGYTF.

The rearrangement links TRBV7-9 to TRBJ2-5; 8 bases map to TRBD1. Looked up from germline, CDR1 is SEHNR and CDR2 is FQNEAQ (reference sequence). Losses at the gene ends were 10 bases for V and 4 bases for J; bases not matched to a gene: 5. CDR3 length equals 12 residues. This CDR3 reads CAIGGQGETQYF. CDR3 nucleotides: TGTGCCATCGGAGGACAGGGAGAGACCCAGTACTTC.

The chain uses TRBV27 and TRBJ2-5, with 7 nucleotides matching TRBD1. CDR1 and CDR2 from the germline V gene are MNHEY and SMNVEV (reference sequence). CDR3 length: 12 amino acids. Trimming at V came to 8 bases and at J to 2 bases, leaving 2 bases not matched to a gene. CDR3 sequence (DNA): TGTGCCAGCTGGGACAGTCAAGAGACCCAGTACTTC. Its protein is CASWDSQETQYF.

The J gene is TRBJ2-3, the V gene TRBV20-1, with 8 bases aligning to TRBD2. Germline trimming cut 3 bases from V and 2 bases from J; bases unmatched to any gene: 4. The CDR3 runs to 14 residues. Germline-derived CDR1 and CDR2 are DFQATT and SNEGSKA (reference sequence). The CDR3 reads CSASLRGATDTQYF. CDR3 sequence (DNA): TGCAGTGCTAGTCTGCGGGGGGCCACAGATACGCAGTATTTT.

This rearrangement joins TRBV24-1 to TRBJ2-7; 7 bases align to TRBD1. Unmatched junction bases numbered 5, after V lost 1 base and J lost 3 bases. CDR3 length: 15 amino acids. Germline CDR1 KGHDR, CDR2 SFDVKD. The CDR3 here is CATSDFRQGVYEQYF. CDR3 coding DNA: TGTGCCACCAGTGATTTCAGGCAGGGGGTCTACGAGCAGTACTTC.

The rearrangement links TRBV24-1 to TRBJ2-1, with TRBD1 identical over 7 bases. V was pared by 1 base and J by 7 bases, with 6 bases of the junction left unmatched. This CDR3 is 15 amino acids long. Per germline, CDR1 KGHDR and CDR2 SFDVKD. The CDR3 here is CATSDFRQGENEQFF. CDR3 nucleotide sequence: TGTGCCACCAGTGATTTTAGACAGGGAGAGAATGAGCAGTTCTTC.

This clone occurred once. This chain links TRBV3-1 (or the pseudogene TRBV3-2) with TRBJ2-5; TRBD1 is a possible D gene (6 bases). V gave up 5 bases and J gave up 5 bases, with 18 bases separating them. Germline-derived CDR1 and CDR2 are LGHDT and YNNKEL (reference sequence). The CDR3 consists of 15 residues. CDR3 in amino acids: CASSYLRGDRETQYF. The CDR3, as DNA: TGTGCCAGCAGCTATCTCAGGGGCGACCGGGAGACCCAGTACTTC.

The rearrangement links TRBV27 to TRBJ2-5; 9 bases agree with TRBD1. Losses at the gene ends were 7 bases for V and 5 bases for J; bases not matched to a gene: 11. There are 15 residues in the CDR3. Germline loops: CDR1 MNHEY, CDR2 SMNVEV (reference sequence). CDR3 in DNA: TGTGCCAGCACCCTAGACAGGGGGGGGAATGAGACCCAGTACTTC. Translation: CASTLDRGGNETQYF.

The genes are TRBV7-2 and TRBJ1-3, with 9 bases that match TRBD1. V lost 5 bases to trimming and J lost 1 base; unmatched junction nucleotides: 3. Germline CDR1 and CDR2: SGHTA and FQGNSA. This CDR3 is 15 amino acids long. This CDR3 reads CASSPQGASGNTIYF. Here the CDR3 DNA reads TGTGCCAGCAGCCCACAGGGGGCATCTGGAAACACCATATATTTT.

This sequence joins TRBV11-3 and TRBJ2-1, with TRBD2 identical over 8 bases. The CDR3 is 15 amino acids. Germline V lookup: CDR1 SGHNT, CDR2 YENEEA. Germline trimming cut 2 bases from V and 5 bases from J; bases unmatched to any gene: 5. DNA of the CDR3: TGTGCCAGCAGCTTAAGTACTAGCGGCCACAATGAGCAGTTCTTC. Its protein is CASSLSTSGHNEQFF.

The rearrangement links TRBV3-1 (or the pseudogene TRBV3-2) to TRBJ2-1; weak D call: TRBD2 (6 bases). Germline CDR1 LGHDT, CDR2 YNNKEL (reference sequence). Trimming took off 2 bases at V and 5 bases at J, with 13 bases between the two ends. This CDR3 spans 15 amino acids. This CDR3 reads CASSQTGRWDNEQFF. CDR3 DNA sequence: TGTGCCAGCAGCCAAACGGGGAGGTGGGACAATGAGCAGTTCTTC.

J is TRBJ1-2 and V is TRBV2, with D possibly being TRBD1 (6 bases). CDR3 length: 14 amino acids. Per the germline V gene, CDR1 is SNHLY and CDR2 is FYNNEI. Trimming cost V 1 base and J 4 bases, with 10 bases left between them. The CDR3 DNA follows: TGTGCCAGCAGTGAAGTTACAGGGATCTATGGCTACACCTTC. Encoded protein: CASSEVTGIYGYTF.

This clone came up once. The V and J genes are TRBV7-6 and TRBJ2-3, with 10 nucleotides matching TRBD2. V lost 0 bases and J lost 8; bases outside the gene matches: 8. This CDR3 has 16 residues. Germline V gene sequence: CDR1 SGHVS, CDR2 FNYEAQ. CDR3: CASSLAGTSVGSTQYF. CDR3 coding DNA: TGTGCCAGCAGCTTAGCCGGGACTAGCGTGGGTTCTACGCAGTATTTT.

The V call is TRBV2, the J call TRBJ2-3, with TRBD2 identical over 8 bases. From germline, CDR1 is SNHLY and CDR2 FYNNEI. This CDR3 contains 15 residues. V was pared by 7 bases and J by 0 bases, with 6 bases of the junction left unmatched. The CDR3 sequence: CASKQRGTSTDTQYF. In nucleotides, the CDR3 is TGTGCCAGCAAGCAGCGGGGGACTAGCACAGATACGCAGTATTTT.

The V call is TRBV5-1, the J call TRBJ2-5, with a possible D match to TRBD2 (5 bases). Germline CDR1 is SGHRS and CDR2 is YFSETQ. The CDR3 extends over 16 amino acids. Trimming shortened V by 0 bases and J by 0 bases, and 12 bases separated the two germline ends. The CDR3 nucleotides read TGCGCCAGCAGCTTGGGAGGAGGATCGTACCAAGAGACCCAGTACTTC. Translated: CASSLGGGSYQETQYF. The full variable domain, with the rest looked up from reference TRBV5-1 and TRBJ2-5, is KAGVTQTPRYLIKTRGQQVTLSCSPISGHRSVSWYQQTPGQGLQFLFEYFSETQRNKGNFPGRFSGRQFSNSRSEMNVSTLELGDSALYLCASSLGGGSYQETQYFGPGTRLLVL.

The chain is built from TRBV11-2 and TRBJ2-2; D is possibly TRBD2 (6 bases). Trimming left V 5 bases short and J 0 bases short, with 16 bases between. The CDR3 runs to 17 residues. Germline lookup yields CDR1 SGHAT and CDR2 FQNNGV. CDR3 sequence (DNA): TGTGCCAGCAGCCTTCATAGCGGAGCCTCGAACACCGGGGAGCTGTTTTTT. It encodes CASSLHSGASNTGELFF.